Given below is one T cell receptor (beta chain) in context. The junction does not match germline at one end; this may be a read error. These data originate in a study of Graves' ophthalmopathy and Graves' hyperthyroidism. The CDR3 runs 15 residues. CDR1 and CDR2 from the germline V gene are LGHNA and YSLEER. TCR beta CDR3 amplification used RNA transcripts. HTBI-primed RT-PCR formed the first round, and a multiplex PCR formed the second. MiXCR was run by TCRdb on the multiplex PCR reads, yielding one entry per CDR3 protein. Of hundreds of thousands of distinct CDR3 sequences in the sample, under 25% were seen once.

The chain uses TRBV4-3 and TRBJ2-7, with 10 bases matching TRBD1. Sequenced material: peripheral blood. The receptor's source is a woman in her late teens or twenties with stable Graves' hyperthyroidism. Written as DNA, the CDR3 is TGCACCAGCAGCCAGATGACAGGGGGCCGGTACGAGCAGTACTTC. Translating gives CTSSQMTGGRYEQYF.